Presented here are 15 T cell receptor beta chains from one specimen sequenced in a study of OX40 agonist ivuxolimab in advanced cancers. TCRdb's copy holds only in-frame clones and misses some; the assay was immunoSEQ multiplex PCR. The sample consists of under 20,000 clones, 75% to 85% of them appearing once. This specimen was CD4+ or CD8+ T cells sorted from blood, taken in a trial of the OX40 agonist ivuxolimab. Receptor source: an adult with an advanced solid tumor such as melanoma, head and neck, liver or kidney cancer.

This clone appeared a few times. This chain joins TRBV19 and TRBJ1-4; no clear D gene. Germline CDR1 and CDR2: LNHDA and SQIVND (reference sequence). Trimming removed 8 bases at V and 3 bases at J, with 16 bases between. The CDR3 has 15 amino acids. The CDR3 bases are TGTGCCAGTCAAGTCAGGCCGCAGTCTAATGAAAAACTGTTTTTT. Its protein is CASQVRPQSNEKLFF.

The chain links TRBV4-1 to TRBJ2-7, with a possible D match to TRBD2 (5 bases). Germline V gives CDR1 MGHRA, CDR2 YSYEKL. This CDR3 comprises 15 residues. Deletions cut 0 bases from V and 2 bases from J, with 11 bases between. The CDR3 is CASSQDNRETYEQYF. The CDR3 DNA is TGCGCCAGCAGCCAAGATAATCGGGAAACCTACGAGCAGTACTTC.

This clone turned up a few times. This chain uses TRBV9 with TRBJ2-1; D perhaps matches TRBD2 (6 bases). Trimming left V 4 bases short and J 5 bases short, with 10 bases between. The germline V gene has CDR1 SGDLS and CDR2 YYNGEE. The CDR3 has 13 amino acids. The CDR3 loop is CASSPPGDNEQFF. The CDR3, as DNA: TGTGCCAGCAGCCCCCCGGGAGACAATGAGCAGTTCTTC.

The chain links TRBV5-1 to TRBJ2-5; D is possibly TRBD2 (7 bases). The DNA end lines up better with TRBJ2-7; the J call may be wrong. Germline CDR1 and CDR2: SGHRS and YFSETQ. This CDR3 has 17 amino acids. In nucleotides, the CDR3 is TGCGCCAGCAGACCCTCCCCTCATGGGGGGGCTTCCTACGAGCAGTACTTC. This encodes CASRPSPHGGASYEQYF.

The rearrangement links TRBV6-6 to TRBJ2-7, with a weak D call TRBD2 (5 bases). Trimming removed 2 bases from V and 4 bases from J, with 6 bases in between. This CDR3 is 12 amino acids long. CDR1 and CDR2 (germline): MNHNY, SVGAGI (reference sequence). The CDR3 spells CASSYAGYEQYF. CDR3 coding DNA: TGTGCCAGCAGTTACGCGGGTTACGAGCAGTACTTC.

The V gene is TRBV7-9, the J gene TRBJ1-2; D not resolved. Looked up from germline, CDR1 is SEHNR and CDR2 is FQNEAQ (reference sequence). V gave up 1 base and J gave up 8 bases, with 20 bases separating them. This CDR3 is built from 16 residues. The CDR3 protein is CASSLEGLSGMRGYTF. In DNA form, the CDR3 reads TGTGCCAGCAGCTTAGAGGGTCTTTCGGGGATGCGCGGCTACACCTTC.

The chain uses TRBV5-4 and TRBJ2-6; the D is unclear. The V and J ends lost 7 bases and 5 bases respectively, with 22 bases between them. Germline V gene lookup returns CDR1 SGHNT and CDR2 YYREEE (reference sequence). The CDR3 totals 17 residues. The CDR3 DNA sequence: TGTGCCAGCGGGAAGACCGTACCACAAAGTCGGGCCAACGTCCTGACTTTC. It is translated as CASGKTVPQSRANVLTF.

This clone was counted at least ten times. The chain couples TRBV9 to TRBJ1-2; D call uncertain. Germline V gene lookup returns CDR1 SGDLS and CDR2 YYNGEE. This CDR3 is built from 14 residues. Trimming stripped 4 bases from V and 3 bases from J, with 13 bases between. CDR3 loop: CASSPSWGDYGYTF. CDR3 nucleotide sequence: TGTGCCAGCAGCCCTTCGTGGGGTGACTATGGCTACACCTTC.

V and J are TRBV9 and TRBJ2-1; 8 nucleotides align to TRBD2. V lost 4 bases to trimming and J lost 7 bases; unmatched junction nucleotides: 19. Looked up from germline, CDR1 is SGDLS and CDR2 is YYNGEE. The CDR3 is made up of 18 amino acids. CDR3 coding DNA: TGTGCCAGCAGCCCTCGATTGGTATCCGGGACTAGGGGAAATGAGCAGTTCTTC. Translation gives CASSPRLVSGTRGNEQFF.

CDR3 sequence reads: CASSPRAGGENTGELFF. DNA of the CDR3: TGTGCCAGCAGCCCTAGGGCCGGGGGGGAGAACACCGGGGAGCTGTTTTTT. V is TRBV5-4 and J is TRBJ2-2, with TRBD2 matching over 8 bases. The length of the CDR3 is 17 residues. Germline V lookup: CDR1 SGHNT, CDR2 YYREEE (reference sequence). The junction had 9 bases not matched to a gene; V was cut back by 4 bases and J by 1 base.

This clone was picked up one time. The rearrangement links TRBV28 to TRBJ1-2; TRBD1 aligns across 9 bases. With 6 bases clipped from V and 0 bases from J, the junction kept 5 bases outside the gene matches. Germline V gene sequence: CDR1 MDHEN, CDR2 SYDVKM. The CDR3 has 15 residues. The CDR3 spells CASRRDRGTNYGYTF. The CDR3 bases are TGTGCCAGCAGACGTGACAGGGGGACTAACTATGGCTACACCTTC.

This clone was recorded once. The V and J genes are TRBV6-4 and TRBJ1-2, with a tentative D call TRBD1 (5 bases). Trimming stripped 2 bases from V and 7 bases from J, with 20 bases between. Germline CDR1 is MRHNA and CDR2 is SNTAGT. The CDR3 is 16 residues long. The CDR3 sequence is CASSDPRRRDSGGYTF. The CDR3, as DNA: TGTGCCAGCAGTGACCCGCGACGGCGGGACTCAGGTGGCTACACCTTC.

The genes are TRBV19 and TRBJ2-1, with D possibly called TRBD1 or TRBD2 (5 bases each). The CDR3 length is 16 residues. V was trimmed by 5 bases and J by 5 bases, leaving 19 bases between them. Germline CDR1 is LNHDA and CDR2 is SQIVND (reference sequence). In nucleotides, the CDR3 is TGTGCCAGTAGTTCCACTCCCGGGACGGTAAACAATGAGCAGTTCTTC. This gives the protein CASSSTPGTVNNEQFF.

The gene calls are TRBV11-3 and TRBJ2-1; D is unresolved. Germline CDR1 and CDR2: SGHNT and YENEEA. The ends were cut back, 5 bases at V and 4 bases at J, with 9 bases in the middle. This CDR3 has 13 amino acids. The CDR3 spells CASSPRSYNEQFF. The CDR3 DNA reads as TGTGCCAGCAGCCCCCGGTCTTACAATGAGCAGTTCTTC.

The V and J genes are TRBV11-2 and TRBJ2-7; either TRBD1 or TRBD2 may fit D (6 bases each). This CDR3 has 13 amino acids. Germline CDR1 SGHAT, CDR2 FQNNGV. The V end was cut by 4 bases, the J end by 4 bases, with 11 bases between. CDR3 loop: CASSWTGAYEQYF. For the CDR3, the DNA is TGTGCCAGCAGCTGGACGGGGGCTTACGAGCAGTACTTC. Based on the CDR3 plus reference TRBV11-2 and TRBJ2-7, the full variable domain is EAGVAQSPRYKIIEKRQSVAFWCNPISGHATLYWYQQILGQGPKLLIQFQNNGVVDDSQLPKDRFSAERLKGVDSTLKIQPAKLEDSAVYLCASSWTGAYEQYFGPGTRLTVT.